This TCR beta chain was sequenced for a study of Tregs in tolerant kidney transplant recipients. Study-level background: Sorting of CD4+CD25+CD127- cells followed approximately three-day belatacept mixed lymphocyte reactions, sometimes with roughly 5-day graft donor restimulation.

Points from the study as a whole: Biological reproducibility was not directly addressed in this study.

TCRdb keeps only in-frame clones here, not all; method: immunoSEQ multiplex PCR. The table lists about 18,000 clones, about 61% of them singletons. Turning to this clone: The antigen is undetermined.

Trimming left V 2 bases short and J 8 bases short, with 6 bases between. Germline V gene lookup returns CDR1 SGDLS and CDR2 YYNGEE. CDR3 length: 11 amino acids. The receptor was derived from a human donor in good health. The V and J genes are TRBV9 and TRBJ2-3; D possibly corresponds to TRBD2 (5 bases). Sequenced material: Tregs from blood cultured with allogeneic cells. CDR3 residues: CASSVAGTQYF. DNA for the CDR3: TGTGCCAGCAGCGTTGCGGGTACGCAGTATTTT.